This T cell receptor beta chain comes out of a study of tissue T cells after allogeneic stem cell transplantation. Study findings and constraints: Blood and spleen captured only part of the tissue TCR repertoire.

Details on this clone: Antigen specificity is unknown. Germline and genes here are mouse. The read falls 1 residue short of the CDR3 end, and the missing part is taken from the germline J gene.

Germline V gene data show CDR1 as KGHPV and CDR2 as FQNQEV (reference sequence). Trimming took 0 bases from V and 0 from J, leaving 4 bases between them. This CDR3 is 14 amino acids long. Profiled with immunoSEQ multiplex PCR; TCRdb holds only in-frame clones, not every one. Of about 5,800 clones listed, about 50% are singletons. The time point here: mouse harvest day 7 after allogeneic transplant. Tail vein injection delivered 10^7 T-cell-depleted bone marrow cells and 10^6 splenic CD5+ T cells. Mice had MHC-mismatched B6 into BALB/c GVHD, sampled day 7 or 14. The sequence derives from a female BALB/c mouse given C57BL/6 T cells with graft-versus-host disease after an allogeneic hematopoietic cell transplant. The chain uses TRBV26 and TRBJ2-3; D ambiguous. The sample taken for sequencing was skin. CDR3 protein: CASSLSSSAETLYF. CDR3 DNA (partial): TGTGCCAGCAGTCTGTCTTCTAGTGCAGAAACGCTGTAT.